This T cell receptor (beta chain) was documented in a study of cytomegalovirus exposure and HLA in healthy donors (dated by TCRdb to about 2017). Some background on the complete study: An earlier analysis of 587 of the donors reported 250 to 300 Gb of sequence data and 120 million or so unique TCR beta sequences from about 200 million T cells. Approximately 310 gigabases of sequencing data and roughly 90 million unique TCR sequences were included in an early release covering 500 to 750 HLA-typed donors. Among the approximately 430 genotyped donors, around 81% belonged to the genetic ancestry cluster associated with self-reported Caucasian donors. The aim of the study was to test whether cataloging public T cell receptors could identify signatures of past pathogen exposure. The study profiled the T cell repertoires of more than 500 subjects by immunosequencing and related them to cytomegalovirus serostatus. Besides the first cohort of 666 subjects, a separate validation cohort made up of roughly 120 different subjects was used. The study combined high-throughput TCR immunosequencing, statistical association of individual TCRs with disease status, and machine learning to predict cytomegalovirus infection status. A later analysis re-examined previously published TCR beta repertoires from more than 650 donors and added high-resolution HLA genotyping to investigate patterns of TCR occurrence. Rather than drawing on any new phenotypic data, the later analysis identified candidate immune exposures from TCR beta sequences and the way those sequences occurred across donors. An earlier analysis of a few hundred of the donors applied high-throughput TCR beta sequencing to assess whether each TCR beta V gene segment acted as functional or pseudogenic. Donor age, sex, ethnicity and CMV serostatus were collected together with the repertoire data. Genome-wide SNP genotypes for about 65% of the 666 donors were used in a later genetic analysis, which treated that subset as a discovery cohort. Every discovery cohort repertoire had been produced on one sequencing platform. Class I and class II HLA loci were covered by the typing at four-digit resolution. The number of typed donors differed by locus: roughly 620-640 for A, B, C, DRB1 and DQB1; 500 to 550 for DQA1; over 600 for DPA1; and around 450 for DPB1. Because of strong linkage in the cohort, roughly five DR-DQ haplotypes were treated as single units for association and clustering. On average, 235,054 unique TCR beta nucleotide sequences were sequenced per donor among a few hundred genotyped donors of the cohort, with about 19% of those sequences being non-productive.

To prepare the library, the immunoSEQ multiplex PCR assay was applied. The multiplex PCR relied on a mix of 60 forward primers for TCR Vbeta segments and 13 reverse primers for TCR Jbeta segments. The CDR3 region of rearranged TCR beta genes was amplified from genomic DNA by a multiplex PCR assay. Amplified TCR beta libraries were sequenced as 87-base-pair reads on the Illumina HiSeq System. In the source study's methods: A later analysis tallied about 77 million unique TCR beta chains across the 666 repertoires, and some 10 million of those chains were shared by two or more donors. Raw reads were error-corrected and collapsed into unique sequences by a nearest-neighbor algorithm in which closely related sequences were merged to remove PCR and sequencing errors. CDR3 sequences were aligned to IMGT reference sequences to assign V, D and J gene segments. For a sequence to be retained, at least a six-nucleotide match to both a V gene segment and a J gene segment was required. A rearrangement was called productive if the CDR3 had no stop codons and remained in frame with V and J, and every other rearrangement was called non-productive. Following IMGT convention, CDR3 was defined as the stretch from the second conserved V-encoded cysteine to the conserved J-encoded phenylalanine. Sequences without an unambiguous match to a single V gene segment were excluded from the earlier analysis of over 500 of the donors. An earlier analysis of about 600 of the donors called V segments functional above 56.7% productive rearrangements and segregating when the between-donor standard deviation exceeded 5%. A statistical classification framework was built to diagnose cytomegalovirus status from the catalog of TCR beta chain sequences. In a later analysis, TCR nucleotide sequences were compared against IMGT/GENE-DB human TR gene sequences so that V and J genes could be assigned. A later analysis assigned CDR3 sequences and most-parsimonious VDJ recombination scenarios with the TCRdist pipeline. In a later analysis, each TCR beta chain was defined by its CDR3 amino acid sequence together with its V-gene family, and reads without a unique V-gene family were excluded. In a later analysis, some 600 highly shared, low-generation-probability nucleotide sequences were removed to address suspected cross-contamination and a sequencing artifact. A later analysis calculated a clonal expansion index for each public chain from normalized within-repertoire ranks of inferred template counts. In a later analysis, generation probabilities were computed using a VDJ recombination model fitted to out-of-frame rearrangements, and the results were checked against IGoR. In a later analysis, TCR-TCR, TCR-HLA and TCR-CMV co-occurrence was scored with hypergeometric tests, and a repertoire-size bias correction was applied to TCR pairs. In a later analysis, false discovery rates were estimated by permuting HLA or CMV assignments 20 times. In a later analysis, co-occurring TCRs were grouped with DBSCAN, and TCRdist sequence similarity was added when clustering was performed within HLA-allele-positive subsets. Repertoires with fewer than 30,000 or more than 120,000 public chains, plus five repertoires with anomalous nucleotide sharing, were excluded from co-occurrence clustering. TCRdb holds this immuneACCESS table with in-frame rearrangements only. Some clones are missing; in checked studies, unresolved V genes explain under half, and the rest has no known cause. The V and J calls and clone size were taken over from that table, and D and trimming were inferred from the DNA. This sample gives tens of thousands of clones in total; under 90% of them show up just once. The ten most abundant clones make up less than 40% of the sample.

Points the paper makes about the study in general: CMV serostatus was the only immune exposure information available for the cohort. In a later genetic analysis, a missense DCLRE1C variant was associated with V-gene and J-gene trimming of TCR beta chains, and the association was replicated in an independent cohort. In a later genetic analysis, fewer N-insertions in productive TCRs were reported among donors in an Asian-associated ancestry cluster than the approximately 710-donor mean. In vitro tests confirmed that a few of the cytomegalovirus-associated TCR beta chains recognize cytomegalovirus antigens. Correlated functional status among segregating V segments might reflect linkage disequilibrium, but an unknown experimental factor could not be ruled out. The authors suggested that the approach could potentially be generalized to other disease states and immunological phenotypes. Over 15 rarely observed V segments, including chromosome 9 orphons, were excluded from the earlier analysis of a few hundred of the donors because counts were too low. According to a later analysis, parvovirus B19, influenza, CMV and Epstein-Barr virus appeared linked to several top co-occurrence clusters. Most TCR sequences were observed very rarely across donors, whereas some public TCRs were present in many individuals. A later analysis found that most CMV-associated TCR beta chains appeared HLA-restricted, with HLA associations seemingly driven largely by CMV exposure. The classifier was reported to diagnose cytomegalovirus status with high specificity and sensitivity in both the original cohort and the validation cohort. The sequencing pipeline was judged likely to have produced a cluster of highly shared sequence variants as a technical artifact. Assigning TCR associations to individual alleles was difficult when HLA alleles, especially DR and DQ, strongly co-occurred. In a later analysis, HLA-associated TCR beta chains were found to be more clonally expanded and to have lower generation probabilities than equally common non-associated chains. A total of roughly 160 TCR beta chains were listed by the study as associated with cytomegalovirus. In this cohort, only TCR beta chains were sequenced, and detectable features were limited by the absence of alpha or paired-chain data. The presence/absence analyses assumed that sequencing depth was roughly uniform across donors, and that assumption may not be true. According to a later analysis, TCR association rates differed among HLA loci, with DRB1 alleles showing the most associated TCRs and HLA-C alleles showing the fewest. A further reported finding was that TCR beta sequences accurately predicted the HLA-A and HLA-B alleles for most subjects in the first cohort. Because some donors lacked HLA typing at each locus, the association tests relied only on the typed subset. A later analysis associated about 17,000 TCR beta sequences with specific HLA alleles at a false discovery rate of 0.05. An earlier analysis of around 500 of the donors showed that most TCR beta V segments appeared in productive rearrangements either about 90% or about 30% of the time, which broadly matched IMGT annotations.

The cohort consisted of 600 to 700 healthy bone marrow donors. All cohort members were sampled while nominally healthy, although unrecorded immune exposures were likely present. The donor tested CMV seropositive and was one of the 289 seropositive cohort members. Every donor gave a peripheral blood sample, and the peripheral blood mononuclear cells from that sample were used for TCR beta sequencing. Genomic DNA extraction from the blood cell samples was performed with the Qiagen DNeasy Blood Extraction Kit. As to this clone: It lacks a known antigen. The junction departs from germline at one end; a sequencing error may be responsible.

The clonotype was recovered from a man in his fifties in good health and CMV-seropositive. The sequencing sample was made of PBMCs.

The DNA reads as follows: TGTGCCAGTAGTGGTCGGCTGGGGAGTGGGAACCCTGAAGCTTTCTTT. Its protein is CASSGRLGSGNPEAFF. The V and J genes are TRBV19 and TRBJ1-1; too little of a D gene remains to name it. For CDR1 and CDR2, the germline V gene (reference sequence) lists LNHDA and SQIVND. From cysteine to phenylalanine, the CDR3 is 16 amino acids long. Only the CDR3 DNA is retained, 48 bases long and in frame from the first base.